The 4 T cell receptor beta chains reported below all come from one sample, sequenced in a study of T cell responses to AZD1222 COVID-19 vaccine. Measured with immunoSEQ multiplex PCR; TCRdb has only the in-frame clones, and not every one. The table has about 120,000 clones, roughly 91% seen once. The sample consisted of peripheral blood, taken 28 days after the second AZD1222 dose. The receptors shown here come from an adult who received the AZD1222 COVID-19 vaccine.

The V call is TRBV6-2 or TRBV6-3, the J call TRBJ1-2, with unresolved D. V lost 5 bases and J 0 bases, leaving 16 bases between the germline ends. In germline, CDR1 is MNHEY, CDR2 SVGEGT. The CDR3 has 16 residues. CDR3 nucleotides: TGTGCCAGCAGTGACCGGAGGGCACCAGCTAACTATGGCTACACCTTC. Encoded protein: CASSDRRAPANYGYTF.

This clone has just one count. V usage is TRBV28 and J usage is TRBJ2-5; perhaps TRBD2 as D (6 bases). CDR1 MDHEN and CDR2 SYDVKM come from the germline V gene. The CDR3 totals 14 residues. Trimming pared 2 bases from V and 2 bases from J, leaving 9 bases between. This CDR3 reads CASSLGGRQETQYF. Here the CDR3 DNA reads TGTGCCAGCAGTTTAGGGGGGAGGCAAGAGACCCAGTACTTC.

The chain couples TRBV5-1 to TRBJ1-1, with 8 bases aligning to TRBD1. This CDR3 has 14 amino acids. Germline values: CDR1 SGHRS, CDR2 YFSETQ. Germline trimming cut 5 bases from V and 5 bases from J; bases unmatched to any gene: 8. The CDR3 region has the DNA TGCGCCAGCAGACTAGGACAGGGTTTTACTGAAGCTTTCTTT. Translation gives CASRLGQGFTEAFF.

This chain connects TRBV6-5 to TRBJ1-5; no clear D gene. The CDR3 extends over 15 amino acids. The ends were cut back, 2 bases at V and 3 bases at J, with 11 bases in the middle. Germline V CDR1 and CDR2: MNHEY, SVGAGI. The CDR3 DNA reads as TGTGCCAGCAGTTACGCCCCCGGGGTCAATCAGCCCCAGCATTTT. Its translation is CASSYAPGVNQPQHF.